Listed below are T cell receptor beta chains from one sample, sequenced in a study of beta chain features in type 1 diabetes. Sequencing used immunoSEQ multiplex PCR; TCRdb keeps in-frame clones, though not all of them. The table shows 450,000 to 600,000 clones, with around 28% occurring only once. Input material: naive CD4+ T cells from blood. These receptors were taken from a man aged 18 to 30 in good health. Both conserved end residues are trimmed from each CDR3. Fields, in order: clone size, V gene, J gene, CDR3 protein. Expanded clones are given a class, and other clones once, few, many or no size at all.

abundance: .; v_gene: TRBV4-2; j_gene: TRBJ1-4; CDR3aa: ASRQQGFGEKLF
abundance: .; v_gene: TRBV20-1; j_gene: TRBJ2-1; CDR3aa: SGRLEVEQF
abundance: few; v_gene: TRBV27; j_gene: TRBJ2-7; CDR3aa: ASSLDQQY
abundance: .; v_gene: TRBV7-9; j_gene: TRBJ2-3; CDR3aa: ASSSRTDTQY
abundance: few; v_gene: TRBV30; j_gene: TRBJ1-5; CDR3aa: AWSVRARDQPQH
abundance: few; v_gene: TRBV28; j_gene: TRBJ2-3; CDR3aa: ASSLPDSPYIDTQY
abundance: few; v_gene: TRBV30; j_gene: TRBJ1-4; CDR3aa: AWSDGGHKLF
abundance: .; v_gene: TRBV29-1; j_gene: TRBJ2-1; CDR3aa: SASSGSYNEQF
abundance: few; v_gene: TRBV20-1; j_gene: TRBJ1-2; CDR3aa: SAPSDDGYT
abundance: few; v_gene: TRBV25-1; j_gene: TRBJ2-7; CDR3aa: ASSRAGLYEQY
abundance: few; v_gene: TRBV5-4; j_gene: TRBJ2-3; CDR3aa: ASSLAGTSGTTDTQY
abundance: once; v_gene: TRBV19; j_gene: TRBJ2-7; CDR3aa: ASSSRRANEQY
abundance: few; v_gene: TRBV12-5; j_gene: TRBJ2-7; CDR3aa: ASGLVSLDRSYEQY
abundance: few; v_gene: TRBV29-1; j_gene: TRBJ1-2; CDR3aa: SVVKQPYGYT
abundance: .; v_gene: TRBV5-4; j_gene: TRBJ2-1; CDR3aa: ATSGTLEQF
abundance: .; v_gene: TRBV5-1; j_gene: TRBJ2-1; CDR3aa: ASRVRWWDSVNNEQF